This T cell receptor beta chain was identified during a study of immune evolution from preneoplasia to lung adenocarcinoma. Whole-study context: HLA loss of heterozygosity: roughly 6.4% AIS, about 14% MIA, about 35% ADC, none AAH.

TCRdb's copy holds only in-frame clones and misses some; the assay was immunoSEQ multiplex PCR. Among 9,500 to 11,000 clones listed, approximately 80% were seen once. CDR3 length equals 12 residues. Per the germline V gene, CDR1 is SNHLY and CDR2 is FYNNEI. V was clipped by 11 bases and J by 5 bases, with 15 bases between them. Between the mid-2010s and the late 2010s, patients underwent resection in Japan or China. The rearrangement uses TRBV2 and TRBJ1-2; weak D call: TRBD1 (5 bases). The TCR sequence derives from a person aged 70 to 85 with lung adenocarcinoma. The sample comprised FFPE minimally invasive lung adenocarcinoma tissue. The CDR3 loop reads CAGGTGQYGYTF. In DNA form, the CDR3 reads TGTGCCGGAGGAACAGGACAATATGGCTACACCTTC. Drawing the rest from reference TRBV2 and TRBJ1-2, the complete variable domain is EPEVTQTPSHQVTQMGQEVILRCVPISNHLYFYWYRQILGQKVEFLVSFYNNEISEKSEIFDDQFSVERPDGSNFTLKIRSTKLEDSAMYFCAGGTGQYGYTFGSGTRLTVV.